The next 7 T cell receptor beta chains were all read from a single sample in a study of T cells in tumors after PD-1 blockade. The protocol was immunoSEQ multiplex PCR, while the TCRdb copy is restricted to in-frame clones and leaves out a portion. The data contain nearly 25,000 clones, around four fifths of them singletons. The sequencing here drew on PBMCs, taken after anti-PD-1 treatment. Source of these receptors: a human donor with basal cell carcinoma.

The rearrangement links TRBV29-1 to TRBJ2-5; TRBD1 matches at 11 bases. The germline V gene encodes CDR1 SQVTM and CDR2 ANQGSEA. This CDR3 comprises 15 residues. V shed 0 bases, J shed 5 bases, and the junction held 5 bases outside the gene matches. Written as DNA, the CDR3 is TGCAGCGTTGAAGAGAAAGGGACAGGGGGGGAGACCCAGTACTTC. Residues: CSVEEKGTGGETQYF.

V gene TRBV24-1 combines with J gene TRBJ2-7; 8 bases are shared with TRBD2. CDR3 length: 18 residues. With V trimmed by 3 bases and J by 1 base, 13 bases remained unmatched. The V gene's germline CDR1 is KGHDR and CDR2 SFDVKD. CDR3 nucleotide sequence: TGTGCCACCAGTGATGCCGGGAGGGAAGGCGGCCATTCCTACGAGCAGTACTTC. It specifies CATSDAGREGGHSYEQYF.

The chain employs TRBV5-4 and TRBJ2-7; D perhaps matches TRBD2 (5 bases). Germline values: CDR1 SGHNT, CDR2 YYREEE (reference sequence). The CDR3 is 16 residues long. The V end lost 3 bases, the J end lost 0 bases, and 16 bases lay between the germline ends. The CDR3 nucleotides are TGTGCCAGCAGCTACGCCCTGGAGGCACGCTCCTACGAGCAGTACTTC. It codes for CASSYALEARSYEQYF.

The CDR3 sequence: CASSMGGRYNEQFF. The CDR3 coding sequence is TGTGCCAGTAGTATGGGAGGCAGGTACAATGAGCAGTTCTTC. This chain connects TRBV19 to TRBJ2-1; D might be TRBD2 (6 bases). Deletions cut 3 bases from V and 4 bases from J, with 10 bases between. Germline CDR1 and CDR2: LNHDA and SQIVND (reference sequence). The CDR3 consists of 14 residues.

V usage is TRBV2 and J usage is TRBJ1-5; no definite D call. The CDR3 contains 13 residues. Between the trimmed V and J ends, which lost 3 bases and 3 bases, there was a span of 6 bases. Germline CDR1 reads SNHLY; CDR2 reads FYNNEI. CDR3 region: CASSEDLNQPQHF. The CDR3 DNA is TGTGCCAGCAGTGAGGACCTCAATCAGCCCCAGCATTTT.

This clone has a handful of counts. The V and J genes are TRBV18 and TRBJ1-3, with D perhaps TRBD1 (5 bases). This CDR3 region has 16 residues. V gave up 4 bases and J gave up 2 bases, with 15 bases separating them. Per germline, CDR1 KGHSH and CDR2 LQKENI. The CDR3 bases are TGTGCCAGCTCACTTGACGGGGCTTTCCCTGGAAACACCATATATTTT. The encoded protein is CASSLDGAFPGNTIYF.

The rearrangement joins TRBV5-1 to TRBJ1-3; the D is unclear. CDR3 size: 15 residues. Germline V gene sequence: CDR1 SGHRS, CDR2 YFSETQ. Trimming took off 0 bases at V and 4 bases at J, with 11 bases between the two ends. The CDR3 DNA reads TGCGCCAGCAGCTTGGCGCTCCAGCTCGGAAACACCATATATTTT. It is translated as CASSLALQLGNTIYF.